One and the same sample provided the 20 T cell receptor beta chains below, sequenced in a study of metastatic and nonmetastatic thyroid tumors. All patients were untreated before thyroid surgery. TCRdb called clones again from the PCR reads with MiXCR. The table shows over 15,000 clones, with 9.5% to 15% occurring only once. The material sequenced was blood. Receptor source: a female donor with papillary thyroid cancer or a benign thyroid nodule (not recorded which). Some clones in this sample may be carry-over from other donors' samples.

The V gene is TRBV6-1, the J gene TRBJ1-5; possibly TRBD1 for D (5 bases). Trimming pared 2 bases from V and 4 bases from J, leaving 12 bases between. The CDR3 runs to 15 residues. Germline assignment: CDR1 MNHNS and CDR2 SASEGT. CDR3 loop: CASSELAGSNQPQHF. For the CDR3, the DNA is TGTGCCAGCAGTGAATTGGCAGGGAGTAATCAGCCCCAGCATTTT.

This clone was recorded many times. The chain uses TRBV5-5 and TRBJ2-7; possible D gene TRBD1, 6 bases. In germline, CDR1 is SGHKS, CDR2 YYEKEE (reference sequence). V dropped 7 bases and J dropped 5 bases, with 13 bases sitting between them. The CDR3 sequence is 12 residues long. This CDR3 reads CASQGNVHEQYF. In DNA form, the CDR3 reads TGTGCCAGCCAGGGGAATGTACACGAGCAGTACTTC.

Notes on this clone: Germline and junction disagree at one end, which may indicate a read error. This chain uses TRBV4-2 with TRBJ1-2; 8 bases align to TRBD1. Germline loops: CDR1 LGHNA, CDR2 YNFKEQ. This CDR3 spans 16 amino acids. The CDR3 protein is CASGQVGTGYRYGYTF. The CDR3 DNA sequence: TGTGCCAGCGGCCAAGTAGGGACAGGTTACAGGTATGGCTACACCTTC.

This clone has at least ten counts. Other DNA sequences in this sample translate to the same CDR3. The rearrangement links TRBV18 to TRBJ1-1, with 7 bases aligning to TRBD1. V trimming: 6 bases; J trimming: 5 bases; junction bases outside the gene matches: 6. Germline loops: CDR1 KGHSH, CDR2 LQKENI. The CDR3 runs 13 residues. The CDR3: CASSEGARTEAFF. The CDR3 DNA reads as TGTGCCAGCTCCGAGGGGGCGAGGACTGAAGCTTTCTTT. Complete variable domain (other parts from reference TRBV18 and TRBJ1-1): NAGVMQNPRHLVRRRGQEARLRCSPMKGHSHVYWYRQLPEEGLKFMVYLQKENIIDESGMPKERFSAEFPKEGPSILRIQQVVRGDSAAYFCASSEGARTEAFFGQGTRLTVV.

Many counts were recorded for this clone. The CDR3 is CASSFLRTQEAFF. The CDR3 DNA is TGTGCCAGCAGTTTCCTTCGGACGCAAGAAGCTTTCTTT. The chain carries TRBV7-9 and TRBJ1-1; D is uncertain. Trimming took off 6 bases at V and 8 bases at J, with 16 bases between the two ends. This CDR3 has 13 residues. Per the germline V gene, CDR1 is SEHNR and CDR2 is FQNEAQ (reference sequence). The complete variable domain, with remaining parts taken from reference TRBV7-9 and TRBJ1-1, reads DTGVSQNPRHKITKRGQNVTFRCDPISEHNRLYWYRQTLGQGPEFLTYFQNEAQLEKSRLLSDRFSAERPKGSFSTLEIQRTEQGDSAMYLCASSFLRTQEAFFGQGTRLTVV.

This clone has just a few counts. A much larger clone is a single base away; this may be a read error. Other DNA sequences in the sample encode the same CDR3. The chain uses TRBV29-1 and TRBJ1-2, with a tentative D call TRBD1 (6 bases). V dropped 1 base and J dropped 4 bases, with 13 bases sitting between them. The CDR3 loop spans 14 amino acids. Germline CDR1 SQVTM, CDR2 ANQGSEA. This CDR3 reads CSVEGGQKAYGYTF. CDR3 in DNA: TGCAGCGTTGAAGGAGGACAGAAGGCCTATGGCTACACCTTC.

This clone was detected ten times or more. Other DNA sequences in the sample encode the same CDR3. The gene calls are TRBV4-2 and TRBJ2-1; TRBD2 is a possible D gene (6 bases). Trimming removed 1 base from V and 4 bases from J, with 17 bases in between. The CDR3 covers 17 residues. Per germline, CDR1 LGHNA and CDR2 YNFKEQ. This CDR3 is CASSQASSALGYNEQFF. As DNA, the CDR3 is TGTGCCAGCAGCCAAGCGTCTAGCGCCCTTGGGTACAATGAGCAGTTCTTC.

CDR3 in DNA: TGTGCCAGCAGCCACCTTACAGATACGCAGTATTTT. Amino acid sequence: CASSHLTDTQYF. The chain combines TRBV3-1 with TRBJ2-3; D not certain. V lost 3 bases and J 3 bases, leaving 4 bases between the germline ends. CDR3 length equals 12 residues. Germline V gives CDR1 LGHDT, CDR2 YNNKEL (reference sequence).

Concerning this clone itself: The same CDR3 also results from other DNA sequences found in this sample. This chain uses TRBV27 with TRBJ2-5, with a weak D call TRBD2 (7 bases). The CDR3 is 14 residues long. V dropped 6 bases and J dropped 4 bases, with 15 bases sitting between them. Germline V gene sequence: CDR1 MNHEY, CDR2 SMNVEV (reference sequence). CDR3: CASRLSGGGETQYF. The CDR3 DNA sequence: TGTGCCAGCAGGCTATCGGGGGGCGGAGAGACCCAGTACTTC.

This clone showed up just a few times. A clone one base away is much larger, so this may be a read error. This likely comes from a read error, as the CDR3 has no conserved phenylalanine or tryptophan at its end. The rearrangement uses TRBV5-4 and TRBJ1-2; 9 bases align to TRBD1. Trimming cost V 2 bases and J 5 bases; bases outside gene matches: 7. The CDR3 spans 15 residues. Germline V gene sequence: CDR1 SGHNT, CDR2 YYREEE (reference sequence). The CDR3 coding sequence is TGTGCCAGCAGCTTCGGGGACAGGGTCGGATATGGCTACACCCTC. Residues: CASSFGDRVGYGYTL.

The gene calls are TRBV11-2 and TRBJ1-2, with TRBD1 as a possible D gene (6 bases). V was clipped by 7 bases and J by 8 bases, with 20 bases between them. Germline V gives CDR1 SGHAT, CDR2 FQNNGV. The CDR3 length is 14 residues. The CDR3 bases are TGTGCCAGCACCGTGGACAGTTCACTTGGAGGCTACACCTTC. Protein product: CASTVDSSLGGYTF.

This clone showed up many times. The chain joins TRBV3-1 to TRBJ1-5; 7 bases are shared with TRBD1. The length of the CDR3 is 14 residues. V lost 5 bases and J lost 5; bases outside the gene matches: 6. Germline-derived CDR1 and CDR2 are LGHDT and YNNKEL (reference sequence). CDR3 coding DNA: TGTGCCAGCAGCAATTTAGGGGGCCATCAGCCCCAGCATTTT. Translating it yields CASSNLGGHQPQHF.

This clone was seen at least ten times. The rearrangement uses TRBV7-6 and TRBJ2-3, with D hard to call. Germline V gene sequence: CDR1 SGHVS, CDR2 FNYEAQ. The CDR3 contains 13 residues. The V end was cut by 5 bases, the J end by 0 bases, with 6 bases between. The CDR3 sequence is CASSRLSTDTQYF. The CDR3 DNA reads TGTGCCAGCAGCCGATTAAGCACAGATACGCAGTATTTT.

This clone was seen a few times. A junction end diverges from the germline sequence, so it may reflect a read error. This chain uses TRBV28 with TRBJ2-1; D perhaps matches TRBD2 (7 bases). The germline V gene has CDR1 MDHEN and CDR2 SYDVKM. The CDR3 loop spans 16 amino acids. CDR3 DNA: TGTGCCAGCGGGGGGCCCGGCGGGGGCTCCTACAATGAGCATTTCTTC. Its translation: CASGGPGGGSYNEHFF.

This clone has a handful of counts. The CDR3 here is CASGVGAGAYMQYF. The CDR3 bases are TGTGCCAGCGGCGTCGGAGCCGGGGCATATATGCAGTATTTT. This chain joins TRBV6-1 and TRBJ2-3; either TRBD1 or TRBD2 may fit D (5 bases each). Germline assignment: CDR1 MNHNS and CDR2 SASEGT. V lost 8 bases to trimming and J lost 11 bases, with 23 bases between them. The length of the CDR3 is 14 residues.

This clone was observed many times. The V call is TRBV10-3, the J call TRBJ1-2, with D uncertain. V was clipped by 2 bases and J by 4 bases, with 14 bases between them. Germline CDR1 is ENHRY and CDR2 is SYGVKD. The CDR3 consists of 15 residues. CDR3 sequence: CAISEREGAGYGYTF. DNA for the CDR3: TGTGCCATCAGTGAGCGTGAGGGCGCAGGCTATGGCTACACCTTC.

In its sample, this clone was seen a few times. The chain recombines TRBV28 with TRBJ1-2; no clear D gene. Trimming left V 10 bases short and J 4 bases short, with 13 bases between. Germline values: CDR1 MDHEN, CDR2 SYDVKM. The CDR3 has 12 amino acids. CDR3 sequence: CATLVDSYGYTF. The CDR3 DNA reads TGTGCCACCCTCGTTGATTCCTATGGCTACACCTTC.

This clone is judged medium-sized. V is TRBV15 and J is TRBJ1-2; D is unclear. CDR3 length: 14 residues. Trimming removed 1 base at V and 7 bases at J, with 13 bases between. CDR1 is LNHNV, CDR2 YYDKDF, per germline (reference sequence). This CDR3 is CATSRVGGRGGYTF. CDR3 DNA: TGTGCCACCAGCAGAGTTGGAGGGCGGGGTGGCTACACCTTC.

A remark on this clone: A read error may account for a junction end that differs from germline. Here the CDR3 DNA reads TGTGCCAGCAGTGACCTGGTGGCCCAGTACTTT. It encodes CASSDLVAQYF. The chain is built from TRBV6-1 and TRBJ2-5; D gene unclear. The CDR3 totals 11 residues. Germline V gene data show CDR1 as MNHNS and CDR2 as SASEGT.

The chain carries TRBV28 and TRBJ1-5; TRBD1 matches at 9 bases. Trimming at V came to 7 bases and at J to 6 bases, leaving 10 bases not matched to a gene. This CDR3 spans 15 amino acids. Germline V gives CDR1 MDHEN, CDR2 SYDVKM. DNA of the CDR3: TGTGCCAGCATCTCAGCACAGGGGGCAAGTCAGCCCCAGCATTTT. The encoded protein is CASISAQGASQPQHF.